Given below is one T cell receptor beta chain in context. Its cognate antigen is unknown. Some 30,000 T cell genomes (roughly 220 ng DNA) went into each sorted-subset replicate. Generated by immunoSEQ multiplex PCR, the TCRdb table keeps only in-frame clones and is missing some. This table has about 1 million clones, roughly 75% appearing once. These data are taken from a study of shared clonotypes between healthy human individuals. Overall study findings and caveats: A few donors had roughly 5% of their naive CD4 clonotypes in common.

The donors, healthy adults who were HIV-negative, had experienced no recent acute infections or vaccinations. Adults of Caucasian background living in Nashville, Tennessee made up all donors. Germline-derived CDR1 and CDR2 are MGHRA and YSYEKL. V dropped 4 bases and J dropped 2 bases, with 17 bases sitting between them. This CDR3 is built from 16 residues. This TCR was recovered from a man in his late teens or twenties in good health. The chain has TRBV4-1 and TRBJ1-2, with D possibly matching TRBD1 (6 bases). The sequenced material came from memory CD4+ T cells sorted from blood. Subset specified: CD45RA-negative fraction. This chain's CDR3 is CASSPSFPGQNYGYTF. The CDR3 DNA sequence: TGCGCCAGCAGCCCGAGCTTTCCCGGACAGAACTATGGCTACACCTTC.